This T cell receptor beta chain was obtained from a study of cytomegalovirus exposure and HLA in healthy donors. Study as a whole: For the approximately 410 genotyped donors, over 80% fell within the Caucasian-associated ancestry cluster.

Overall study findings and caveats: Researchers reported from a later analysis that most CMV-associated TCR beta chains appeared HLA-restricted. TCR beta chain V- and J-gene trimming was linked, in a later analysis, to a missense variant in DCLRE1C. Researchers left out some V segments, among them TRBV6-2 and TRBV6-3, as indistinguishable.

CDR1 SQVTM and CDR2 ANQGSEA come from the germline V gene. The CDR3 consists of 16 residues. With V trimmed by 6 bases and J by 2 bases, 11 bases remained unmatched. This clone was recorded once. Its antigen is not known. Primers included in the PCR were 60 Vbeta and 13 Jbeta primers. Libraries were prepared by immunoSEQ multiplex PCR; TCRdb keeps only in-frame clonotypes and omits some of them. This sample has 200,000 to 250,000 clones; approximately 83% occur once, and the top ten carry 9.5% to 13%. The gene calls are TRBV29-1 and TRBJ2-3, with 10 bases that match TRBD1. Material for sequencing was PBMCs. This TCR derives from a woman aged 45-60 years in good health and CMV-seropositive. In nucleotides, the CDR3 is TGCAGCGTCGCACCCGGGACAGGGGCATTCACAGATACGCAGTATTTT. Translation: CSVAPGTGAFTDTQYF.